The 17 T cell receptor beta chains presented below share a single source sample, sequenced in a study of long-term antiretroviral therapy in people with HIV. Survey-level resolution applied to immunoSEQ assay v3.0. The assay was immunoSEQ multiplex PCR, and TCRdb's table has in-frame clones only and misses some. The sample shows 25,000 to 30,000 clones, around 80% of them seen only once. The input for sequencing was unsorted PBMCs, taken nearly 2.9 years after starting antiretroviral therapy. The source of these receptors is a young man with HIV.

The genes are TRBV19 and TRBJ2-7; TRBD1 agrees at 8 bases. This CDR3 has 15 amino acids. Germline V gene data show CDR1 as LNHDA and CDR2 as SQIVND (reference sequence). Unmatched junction bases numbered 6, after V lost 5 bases and J lost 0 bases. The CDR3 coding sequence is TGTGCCAGTAGTCCGAGGACAGGGATCTCCTACGAGCAGTACTTC. It yields the protein CASSPRTGISYEQYF. Together with reference TRBV19 and TRBJ2-7, the CDR3 gives the full variable domain: DGGITQSPKYLFRKEGQNVTLSCEQNLNHDAMYWYRQDPGQGLRLIYYSQIVNDFQKGDIAEGYSVSREKKESFPLTVTSAQKNPTAFYLCASSPRTGISYEQYFGPGTRLTVT.

The V and J genes are TRBV5-5 and TRBJ1-2, with D perhaps TRBD1 (6 bases). The germline V and J ends were trimmed by 3 bases and 4 bases, with 10 bases remaining between them. Germline V lookup: CDR1 SGHKS, CDR2 YYEKEE (reference sequence). CDR3 size: 13 residues. The CDR3 DNA follows: TGTGCCAGCAGCTCCGGACAGTCCTATGGCTACACCTTC. It encodes CASSSGQSYGYTF.

This chain links TRBV19 with TRBJ1-6, with D possibly matching TRBD1 (6 bases). CDR3 length equals 15 residues. V was shortened by 6 bases and J by 7 bases, with 16 bases between the two germline ends. Germline-derived CDR1 and CDR2 are LNHDA and SQIVND (reference sequence). The CDR3 sequence is CASRTQQGLNSPLHF. The DNA for the CDR3 is TGTGCCAGTAGAACCCAACAGGGATTGAATTCACCCCTCCACTTT.

This clone has only one observation. V gene TRBV5-5 combines with J gene TRBJ1-5; D is unclear. The germline CDR1 and CDR2 sequences are SGHKS and YYEKEE (reference sequence). CDR3 length: 15 residues. V was pared by 4 bases and J by 3 bases, with 14 bases between. CDR3 sequence reads: CASSRTPTYNQPQHF. The CDR3 DNA follows: TGTGCCAGCAGCCGTACCCCCACATACAATCAGCCCCAGCATTTT.

V gene TRBV5-4 combines with J gene TRBJ1-2, with 9 bases fitting TRBD1. The CDR3 covers 13 residues. With V trimmed by 5 bases and J by 8 bases, 7 bases remained unmatched. Germline V gives CDR1 SGHNT, CDR2 YYREEE (reference sequence). The CDR3 sequence is CASSQQGAPGYTF. DNA for the CDR3: TGTGCCAGCAGTCAACAGGGGGCGCCCGGCTACACCTTC.

The chain recombines TRBV9 with TRBJ2-3, with 11 positions matching TRBD2. Losses at the gene ends were 2 bases for V and 9 bases for J; bases not matched to a gene: 11. The CDR3 is 16 amino acids. Germline V lookup: CDR1 SGDLS, CDR2 YYNGEE. DNA of the CDR3: TGTGCCAGCAGCGTTTTACTAGCGGGGGCCCCCGGCACGCAGTATTTT. It translates to CASSVLLAGAPGTQYF.

The chain carries TRBV29-1 and TRBJ1-1; D is unresolved. From germline, CDR1 is SQVTM and CDR2 ANQGSEA. The CDR3 has 13 amino acids. V dropped 7 bases and J dropped 4 bases, with 16 bases sitting between them. The CDR3 protein is CSGRQLQTTEAFF. As DNA, the CDR3 is TGCAGCGGGCGACAACTACAGACCACTGAAGCTTTCTTT.

The chain has TRBV5-5 and TRBJ2-5, with TRBD1 matching over 11 bases. Germline trimming cut 4 bases from V and 1 base from J; bases unmatched to any gene: 6. The germline V gene has CDR1 SGHKS and CDR2 YYEKEE (reference sequence). The CDR3 totals 16 residues. CDR3 DNA: TGTGCCAGCAGCCCGGGGACAGGGGGTTTCCAAGAGACCCAGTACTTC. Amino acid sequence: CASSPGTGGFQETQYF.

The CDR3 DNA reads TGTGCCAGCAGCCTCCTGACACCCACCGGGGAGCTGTTTTTT. This gives the protein CASSLLTPTGELFF. The chain couples TRBV28 to TRBJ2-2, with D unclear. In germline, CDR1 is MDHEN, CDR2 SYDVKM. V lost 6 bases, J lost 4 bases, and 12 bases lay in between. The CDR3 is 14 residues long.

V is TRBV7-2 and J is TRBJ2-1; D gene ambiguous. CDR3 length: 12 amino acids. Per the germline V gene, CDR1 is SGHTA and CDR2 is FQGNSA. Trimming removed 5 bases at V and 7 bases at J, with 9 bases between. The CDR3 DNA reads TGTGCCAGCAGCAACCCCCCTAATGAGCAGTTCTTC. Translated, it gives CASSNPPNEQFF.

The chain recombines TRBV5-4 with TRBJ2-5, with 9 positions matching TRBD2. V was pared by 4 bases and J by 5 bases, with 12 bases of the junction left unmatched. CDR3 length equals 16 residues. Germline CDR1 and CDR2: SGHNT and YYREEE (reference sequence). The CDR3 DNA follows: TGTGCCAGCAGCCCGCCAGGCGGGAGGGGCTCGGAGACCCAGTACTTC. It yields the protein CASSPPGGRGSETQYF.

The rearrangement uses TRBV6-5 and TRBJ1-1; D might be TRBD1 (5 bases). Trimming removed 0 bases at V and 3 bases at J, with 11 bases between. Germline lookup yields CDR1 MNHEY and CDR2 SVGAGI. The CDR3 has 15 residues. The CDR3 DNA follows: TGTGCCAGCAGTTACTCGCCAAGAGGGGACACTGAAGCTTTCTTT. Translated: CASSYSPRGDTEAFF.

The CDR3 nucleotides read TGTGCCAGCGAGGGGACAGAATCCTACGAGCAGTACTTC. Translation gives CASEGTESYEQYF. This chain uses TRBV19 with TRBJ2-7, with 7 bases lining up with TRBD1. V dropped 9 bases and J dropped 1; count of bases not matched to a gene: 6. This CDR3 contains 13 residues. Germline V CDR1 and CDR2: LNHDA, SQIVND (reference sequence).

V is TRBV15 and J is TRBJ2-7; 10 bases fit TRBD2. The trim removed 0 bases at V and 0 bases at J, leaving 2 bases unmatched. The CDR3 runs 16 residues. CDR1 is LNHNV and CDR2 is YYDKDF in the germline V gene (reference sequence). CDR3 in amino acids: CATSRDRTSGSYEQYF. The CDR3 DNA reads as TGTGCCACCAGCAGAGATAGGACTAGCGGCTCCTACGAGCAGTACTTC.

The chain couples TRBV5-1 to TRBJ2-5, with 12 nucleotides matching TRBD2. Germline-derived CDR1 and CDR2 are SGHRS and YFSETQ. V was pared by 0 bases and J by 4 bases, with 13 bases of the junction left unmatched. The CDR3 covers 19 residues. The CDR3 bases are TGCGCCAGCAGCTTGGCTAGCGGGAGGGCCGAGAGACAAGGAGAGACCCAGTACTTC. It is translated as CASSLASGRAERQGETQYF. The variable domain in full, completed from reference TRBV5-1 and TRBJ2-5, reads KAGVTQTPRYLIKTRGQQVTLSCSPISGHRSVSWYQQTPGQGLQFLFEYFSETQRNKGNFPGRFSGRQFSNSRSEMNVSTLELGDSALYLCASSLASGRAERQGETQYFGPGTRLLVL.

This clone was detected only a few times. This sequence joins TRBV27 and TRBJ2-7, with D perhaps TRBD2 (6 bases). Germline CDR1 is MNHEY and CDR2 is SMNVEV (reference sequence). Trimming removed 2 bases at V and 1 base at J, with 6 bases between. This CDR3 is built from 13 residues. The CDR3 reads CASSLGTSYEQYF. In DNA, the CDR3 is TGTGCCAGCAGTTTAGGGACTTCCTACGAGCAGTACTTC.

This rearrangement joins TRBV5-6 to TRBJ2-7, with D possibly being TRBD1 or TRBD2 (5 bases each). The CDR3 extends over 14 amino acids. V was shortened by 0 bases and J by 0 bases, with 7 bases between the two germline ends. Germline V lookup: CDR1 SGHDT, CDR2 YYEEEE. The CDR3 reads CASSLGGSSYEQYF. In DNA, the CDR3 is TGTGCCAGCAGCTTGGGGGGGAGCTCCTACGAGCAGTACTTC.